This TCR beta chain emerged from a study of blood T cells in healthy people across ages. Study-wide context: About one barcoded beta molecule per two T cells was the capture yield of template switching.

Study-wide points: Age brought a roughly linear fall in TCR beta diversity measured per million T cells.

With V trimmed by 6 bases and J by 0 bases, 12 bases remained unmatched. This CDR3 has 18 amino acids. The germline V gene has CDR1 MNHEY and CDR2 SMNVEV (reference sequence). Through a sample-barcoded 5' primer and a J-beta primer mix, a second PCR was run for roughly 6 to 12 cycles. TCRdb recomputed calls from the 5' RACE reads with MiXCR, one row per CDR3 protein. The table records 500,000 to 550,000 distinct CDR3 sequences, approximately 25% of them present only once. As for this clonotype: What it recognizes is unknown.

These data also formed part of another study, on T cells of mothers and their children. As that report states: In each mother, TCR beta CDR3 reads exceeded 8.5 million; in each child, they numbered several million. The authors found no persistent microchimeric T cell clones.

The clonotype originates from a boy younger than 18 in good health. V usage is TRBV27 and J usage is TRBJ2-1; 9 nucleotides align to TRBD2. The sample consisted of blood. The CDR3, as DNA: TGTGCCAGCAGCCTAACCGGGACTAGCCCGAGCTCCTACAATGAGCAGTTCTTC. It yields the protein CASSLTGTSPSSYNEQFF.